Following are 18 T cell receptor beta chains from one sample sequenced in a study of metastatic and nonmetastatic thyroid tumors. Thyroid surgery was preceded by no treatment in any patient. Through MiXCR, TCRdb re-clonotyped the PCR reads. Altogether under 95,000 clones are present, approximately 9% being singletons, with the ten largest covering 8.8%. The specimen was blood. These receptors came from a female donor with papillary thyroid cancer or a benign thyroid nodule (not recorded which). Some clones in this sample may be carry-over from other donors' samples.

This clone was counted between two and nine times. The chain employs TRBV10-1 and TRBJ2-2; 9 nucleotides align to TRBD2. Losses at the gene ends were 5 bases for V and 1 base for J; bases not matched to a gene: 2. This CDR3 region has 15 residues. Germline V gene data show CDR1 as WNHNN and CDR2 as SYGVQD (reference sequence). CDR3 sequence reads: CASSSGGLNTGELFF. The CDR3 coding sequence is TGCGCCAGCAGTAGCGGGGGGTTGAACACCGGGGAGCTGTTTTTT.

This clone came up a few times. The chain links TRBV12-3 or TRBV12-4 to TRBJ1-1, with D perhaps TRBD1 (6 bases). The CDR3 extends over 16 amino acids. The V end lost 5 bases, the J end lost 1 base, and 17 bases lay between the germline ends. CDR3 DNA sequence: TGTGCCAGCAGTGCTAACGGGGGGCGTGAGAACACTGAAGCTTTCTTT. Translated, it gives CASSANGGRENTEAFF.

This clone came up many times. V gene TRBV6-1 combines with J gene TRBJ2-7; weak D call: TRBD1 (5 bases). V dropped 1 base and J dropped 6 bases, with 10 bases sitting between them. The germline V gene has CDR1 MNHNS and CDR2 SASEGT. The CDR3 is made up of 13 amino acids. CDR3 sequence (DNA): TGTGCCAGCAGTGAAGTCAGGGTTAGCGAGCAGTACTTC. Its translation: CASSEVRVSEQYF.

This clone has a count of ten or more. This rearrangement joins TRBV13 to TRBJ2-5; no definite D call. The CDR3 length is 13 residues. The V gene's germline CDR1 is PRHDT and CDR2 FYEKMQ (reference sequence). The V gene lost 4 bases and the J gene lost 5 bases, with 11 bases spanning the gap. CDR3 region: CASSSTPRETQYF. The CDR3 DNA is TGTGCCAGCAGCTCAACGCCTAGGGAGACCCAGTACTTC.

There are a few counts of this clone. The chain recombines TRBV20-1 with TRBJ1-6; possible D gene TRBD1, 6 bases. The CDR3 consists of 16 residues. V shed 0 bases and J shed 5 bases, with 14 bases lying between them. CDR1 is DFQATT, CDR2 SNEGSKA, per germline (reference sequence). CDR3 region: CSARDQTGQDNSPLHF. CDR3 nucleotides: TGCAGTGCTAGAGACCAAACGGGACAAGATAATTCACCCCTCCACTTT.

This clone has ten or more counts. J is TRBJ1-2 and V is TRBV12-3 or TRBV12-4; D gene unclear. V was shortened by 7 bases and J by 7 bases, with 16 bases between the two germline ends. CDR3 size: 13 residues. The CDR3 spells CASKGIQRTGYTF. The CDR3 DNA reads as TGTGCCAGCAAAGGGATCCAAAGAACTGGCTACACCTTC.

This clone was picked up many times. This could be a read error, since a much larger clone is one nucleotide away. This CDR3 is CASSTILAGALWDMQYF. DNA for the CDR3: TGTGCCAGCAGTACCATCCTAGCGGGGGCCCTCTGGGATATGCAGTATTTT. The chain is built from TRBV6-2 or TRBV6-3 and TRBJ2-3; 10 bases map to TRBD2. This CDR3 has 17 residues. CDR1 is MNHEY and CDR2 is SVGEGT in the germline V gene.

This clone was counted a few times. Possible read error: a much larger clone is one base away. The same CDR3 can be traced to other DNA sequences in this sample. The DNA for the CDR3 is TGTGCCAGCAGCGTGGGGACAGGGCGTCAGCCCCAGCATTTT. As protein: CASSVGTGRQPQHF. The rearrangement links TRBV9 to TRBJ1-5; 9 bases map to TRBD1. This CDR3 is 14 amino acids long. The V gene's germline CDR1 is SGDLS and CDR2 YYNGEE. J lost 6 bases, V lost 2 bases, and 3 bases had no gene match.

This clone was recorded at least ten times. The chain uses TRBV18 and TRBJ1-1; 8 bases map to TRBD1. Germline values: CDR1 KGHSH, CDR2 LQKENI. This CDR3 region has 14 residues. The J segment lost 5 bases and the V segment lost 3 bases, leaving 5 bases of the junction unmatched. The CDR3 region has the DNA TGTGCCAGCTCACCCCGACAGGGGATAACTGAAGCTTTCTTT. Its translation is CASSPRQGITEAFF.

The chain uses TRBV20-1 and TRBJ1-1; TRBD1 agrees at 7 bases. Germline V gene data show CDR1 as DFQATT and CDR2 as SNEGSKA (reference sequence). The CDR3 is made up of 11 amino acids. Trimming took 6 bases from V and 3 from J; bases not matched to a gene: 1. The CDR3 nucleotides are TGCAGTGCCACAGGGGACACTGAAGCTTTCTTT. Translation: CSATGDTEAFF.

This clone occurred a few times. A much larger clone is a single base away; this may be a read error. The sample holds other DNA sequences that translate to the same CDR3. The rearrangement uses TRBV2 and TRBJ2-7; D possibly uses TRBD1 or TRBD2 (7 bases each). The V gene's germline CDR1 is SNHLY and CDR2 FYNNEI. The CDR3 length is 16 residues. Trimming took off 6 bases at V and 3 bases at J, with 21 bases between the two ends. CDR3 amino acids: CASSALPGGGNYEQYF. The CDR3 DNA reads TGTGCCAGCAGCGCTTTGCCAGGGGGGGGAAACTACGAGCAGTACTTC.

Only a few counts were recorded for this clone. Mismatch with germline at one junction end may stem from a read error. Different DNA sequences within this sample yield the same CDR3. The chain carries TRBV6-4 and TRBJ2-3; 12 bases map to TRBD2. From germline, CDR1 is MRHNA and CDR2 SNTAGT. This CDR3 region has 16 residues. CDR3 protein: CASSDLAGGSTDTQYF. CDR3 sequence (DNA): TGTGCCAGCAGTGACCTAGCGGGGGGGAGCACGGATACGCAGTATTTT.

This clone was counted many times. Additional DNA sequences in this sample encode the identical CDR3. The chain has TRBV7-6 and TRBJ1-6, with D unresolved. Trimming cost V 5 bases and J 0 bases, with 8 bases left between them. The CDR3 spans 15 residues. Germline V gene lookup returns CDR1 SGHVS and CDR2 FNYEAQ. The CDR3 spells CASSLTSSYNSPLHF. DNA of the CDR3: TGTGCCAGCAGCCTGACAAGCTCCTATAATTCACCCCTCCACTTT.

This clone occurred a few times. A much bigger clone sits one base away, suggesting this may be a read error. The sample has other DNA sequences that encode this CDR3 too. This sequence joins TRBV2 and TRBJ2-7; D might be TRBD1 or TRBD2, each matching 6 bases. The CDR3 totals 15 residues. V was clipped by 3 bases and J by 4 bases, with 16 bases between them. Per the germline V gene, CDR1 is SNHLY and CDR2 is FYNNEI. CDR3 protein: CASSDAQGTAYEQYF. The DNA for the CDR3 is TGTGCCAGCAGTGATGCGCAGGGGACTGCATACGAGCAGTACTTC.

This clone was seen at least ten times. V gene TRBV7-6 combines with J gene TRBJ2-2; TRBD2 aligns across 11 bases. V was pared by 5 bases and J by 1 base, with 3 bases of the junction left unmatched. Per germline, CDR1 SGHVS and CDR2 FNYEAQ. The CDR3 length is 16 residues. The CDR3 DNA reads TGTGCCAGCAGCCCGACTAGCGGGAAGAACACCGGGGAGCTGTTTTTT. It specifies CASSPTSGKNTGELFF.

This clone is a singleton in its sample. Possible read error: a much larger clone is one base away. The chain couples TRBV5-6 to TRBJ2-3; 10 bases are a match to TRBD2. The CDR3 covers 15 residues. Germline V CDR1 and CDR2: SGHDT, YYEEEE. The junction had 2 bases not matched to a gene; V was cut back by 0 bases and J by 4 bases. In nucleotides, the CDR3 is TGTGCCAGCAGCTTGGTTGGGACTAGCGCAGATACGCAGTATTTT. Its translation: CASSLVGTSADTQYF.

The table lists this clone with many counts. The CDR3 loop reads CASHSIYGYTF. DNA of the CDR3: TGTGCCAGCCACAGCATCTATGGCTACACCTTC. The chain employs TRBV6-1 and TRBJ1-2; no reliable D call. The V end was cut by 8 bases, the J end by 4 bases, with 8 bases between. This CDR3 contains 11 residues. CDR1 is MNHNS and CDR2 is SASEGT in the germline V gene.

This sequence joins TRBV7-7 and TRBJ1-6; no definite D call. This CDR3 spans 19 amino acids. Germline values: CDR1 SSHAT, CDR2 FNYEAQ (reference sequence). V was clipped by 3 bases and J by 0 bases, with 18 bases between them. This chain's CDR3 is CASSFIGRAPSSYNSPLHF. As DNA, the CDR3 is TGTGCCAGCAGCTTTATAGGTCGAGCCCCGAGCTCCTATAATTCACCCCTCCACTTT.